The source of this T cell receptor (beta chain) is a study of cytomegalovirus exposure and HLA in healthy donors. Broader study findings: Later analysis showed TCR association rates varying by HLA locus, highest for DRB1 and lowest for HLA-C.

The CDR3 is 15 amino acids. V lost 7 bases and J lost 0; bases outside the gene matches: 6. The germline gives CDR1 MNHNY, CDR2 SVGAGI (reference sequence). Primers for the PCR totalled 60 Vbeta and 13 Jbeta. Clones were read by immunoSEQ multiplex PCR, and TCRdb kept only the in-frame ones, dropping some. The repertoire holds more than 120,000 clones, with approximately 78% as singletons. The donors (healthy individuals) were bone marrow donors. With respect to this clone: Antigen unknown.

The sequence was collected from a woman between 35 and 50 years old in good health and CMV-seropositive. Material: PBMCs. V usage is TRBV6-6 and J usage is TRBJ2-7, with 10 bases lining up with TRBD2. This CDR3 reads CASIASGSPSYEQYF. The CDR3 DNA reads TGTGCCAGCATAGCTAGCGGGAGTCCCTCCTACGAGCAGTACTTC.